A single sample gave rise to the 9 T cell receptor beta chains below, sequenced in a study of T cell responses to AZD1222 COVID-19 vaccine. Some clones are missing from TCRdb's copy, which holds only in-frame ones; the method was immunoSEQ multiplex PCR. Of roughly 98,000 clones in the sample, roughly 86% were seen once. The starting material was peripheral blood, obtained 28 days after the second AZD1222 dose. Receptors originate from an adult who received the AZD1222 COVID-19 vaccine.

J is TRBJ1-2 and V is TRBV20-1; D unclear. In germline, CDR1 is DFQATT, CDR2 SNEGSKA (reference sequence). V lost 3 bases to trimming and J lost 10 bases, with 9 bases between them. This CDR3 contains 10 residues. The CDR3 sequence: CSARANAYTF. CDR3 nucleotide sequence: TGCAGTGCTAGGGCCAATGCCTACACCTTC.

The chain uses TRBV30 and TRBJ2-3; possibly TRBD2 for D (6 bases). Between the trimmed V and J ends, which lost 5 bases and 3 bases, there was a span of 6 bases. Germline V gene lookup returns CDR1 GTSNPN and CDR2 SVGIG (reference sequence). CDR3 length: 11 residues. The CDR3 here is CAWGTTDTQYF. The CDR3 DNA follows: TGTGCCTGGGGGACTACAGATACGCAGTATTTT.

V is TRBV18 and J is TRBJ2-7; the D gene is possibly TRBD2 (5 bases). The V end was cut by 6 bases, the J end by 2 bases, with 17 bases between. Germline V gene data show CDR1 as KGHSH and CDR2 as LQKENI. This CDR3 is 15 amino acids long. The CDR3 loop is CASSQYGADAYEQYF. The CDR3, as DNA: TGTGCCAGCTCTCAATACGGAGCGGACGCCTACGAGCAGTACTTC.

The chain carries TRBV5-1 and TRBJ1-6; D gene unclear. The CDR3 is 14 amino acids. V dropped 7 bases and J dropped 9 bases, with 17 bases sitting between them. The germline CDR1 and CDR2 sequences are SGHRS and YFSETQ. Here the CDR3 DNA reads TGCGCCAGCCGCACCACCCCTGGTGGTTCACCCCTCCACTTT. It codes for CASRTTPGGSPLHF.

This clone has only one observation. V and J are TRBV6-1 and TRBJ2-7, with 8 bases identical to TRBD2. The V gene end was trimmed by 3 bases and the J gene end by 2 bases; junction bases not matched to a gene: 6. This CDR3 has 15 residues. Germline values: CDR1 MNHNS, CDR2 SASEGT. The DNA for the CDR3 is TGTGCCAGCAGTGACGGCGGGGGGCTTCCCTACGAGCAGTACTTC. Protein: CASSDGGGLPYEQYF.

The rearrangement joins TRBV28 to TRBJ2-2, with 7 bases lining up with TRBD1. Germline CDR1 and CDR2: MDHEN and SYDVKM. V gave up 6 bases and J gave up 0 bases; unmatched junction bases: 10. The CDR3 runs to 17 residues. CDR3 amino acids: CASSPIPGTANTGELFF. DNA for the CDR3: TGTGCCAGCAGCCCAATTCCCGGGACAGCGAACACCGGGGAGCTGTTTTTT.

This chain connects TRBV28 to TRBJ2-7, with 8 bases aligning to TRBD1. The V and J ends lost 6 bases and 7 bases, in that order; junction bases with no gene match: 14. This CDR3 spans 15 amino acids. Germline CDR1 and CDR2: MDHEN and SYDVKM. CDR3 nucleotide sequence: TGTGCCAGCAGATCCGAAGGGACAGGCGTTTGGGAGCAGTACTTC. This gives the protein CASRSEGTGVWEQYF.

CDR3 residues: CAWGGPKNIQYF. Written as DNA, the CDR3 is TGTGCCTGGGGCGGTCCCAAAAACATTCAGTACTTC. This rearrangement joins TRBV30 to TRBJ2-4; D unclear. Germline V CDR1 and CDR2: GTSNPN, SVGIG (reference sequence). The CDR3 runs to 12 residues. Trimming removed 5 bases at V and 2 bases at J, with 7 bases between.

The chain carries TRBV21-1 and TRBJ1-2; TRBD1, the table's D call, lacks a check against the DNA. TRBV21-1 is reported as a pseudogene. CDR3 length: 15 amino acids. CDR3 bases: TGTGCCAGCAGCAAATCACCAACAGGGGGCTATGGCTACACCTTC. Translated: CASSKSPTGGYGYTF.